This T cell receptor beta chain was found in a study of early T cells in non-severe SARS-CoV-2 infection (dated by TCRdb to about 2021). The study in broad terms: Because TCR sequencing was done on bulk RNA from unsorted whole blood, the alpha and beta chains could not be paired. Summary of the overall study and its limitations: VDJdb matching was skewed toward anti-spike CD8 responses and likely underestimated virus-specific expansions, missing private and CD4 specificities.

Deletion took 1 base off V and 1 base off J, with a span of 10 bases between the germline ends. The CDR3 runs 15 amino acids, cysteine and phenylalanine included. Only the CDR3 DNA is retained, 45 bases long and in frame from the first base. Looking up the germline V gene yields CDR1 MNHEY and CDR2 SVGAGI. This clonotype was recorded at least ten times. It lacks a known antigen. Per-base qualities were not stored, and no clone one base away is much larger. The method behind the library was 5' RACE. TCRdb lists the instrument as NextSeq 500. To correct for sequencing error and PCR bias, the TCR library protocol tagged individual cDNA molecules with unique molecular identifiers. TCR alpha and beta chains were both sequenced, and the abundances of alpha and beta sequences in each sample were closely correlated with each other. The paper's data handling went like this. Decombinator V4 was used to annotate the V gene, J gene and CDR3 of the TCR sequences. TCRs were defined as expanded if a significant change between any two time points was detected under a Poisson model with p below 0.0001. Abundances of TCRs were expressed as counts per million after normalisation to the total number of TCRs sequenced in each sample. TRAV1-2 paired with TRAJ12, TRAJ20 or TRAJ33 defined MAIT TCRs, while TRAV10 paired with TRAJ18 defined iNKT TCRs. VDJdb, accessed 1 November 2021, was searched for CMV, EBV and SARS-CoV-2 annotated TCRs, with TCRs annotated for multiple antigens excluded. TCRdb ran its own pipeline on the public reads, namely fastp trimming at Q25 and MiXCR clone calling, and kept in-frame beta chains. Each CDR3 protein gets just one entry, which takes the most common genes and DNA from the rows behind it. For this entry, the V and J calls and clone size follow TCRdb and not the study's own pipeline. The sample contains about 100,000 distinct CDR3 sequences, about 13% of them found a single time. The top ten hold approximately 2.4% of the sample.

This was a case-control study nested in a cohort of healthcare workers in London, UK, who had nasopharyngeal swab PCR tests and blood samples taken every week. Between 23 and 31 March 2020, the week of the UK lockdown, healthcare workers were enrolled and then followed up weekly for as long as 16 weeks. The rearranged chain carries TRBV6-5 and TRBJ1-1; TRBD1 might be the D gene, on 6 matching bases. The sequence derives from an adult who was a healthcare worker with PCR-confirmed SARS-CoV-2 infection or an uninfected control (not recorded which). Sequencing was performed on whole blood. In nucleotides, the sequence is TGTGCCAGCAGTTACTTCACAGGGCCGAACACTGAAGCTTTCTTT. Its amino acids are CASSYFTGPNTEAFF.